The clone carrying this T cell receptor beta chain was counted at least ten times. The antigen remains unidentified. TCRdb re-called the 5' RACE reads through MiXCR, storing one row per CDR3 protein. The data contain 35,000 to 45,000 distinct CDR3 sequences, roughly 9.6% of them singletons. The source of the sample is a study of CD8 T cells in ankylosing spondylitis. Broader study findings: Reactive arthritis synovial fluid and blood previously showed some of these motif variants.

Trimming pared 2 bases from V and 2 bases from J, leaving 12 bases between. Germline lookup yields CDR1 SGHRS and CDR2 YFSETQ. This CDR3 is 15 amino acids long. The sample comprised blood, either unsorted or a sorted T cell fraction (not recorded which). The chain uses TRBV5-1 and TRBJ2-3, with a possible D match to TRBD1 (6 bases). The sequence was obtained from a male donor with ankylosing spondylitis or in good health (not recorded which). The CDR3 sequence is CASSFQTGLTDTQYF. The CDR3, as DNA: TGCGCCAGCAGCTTCCAAACAGGGCTCACAGATACGCAGTATTTT.